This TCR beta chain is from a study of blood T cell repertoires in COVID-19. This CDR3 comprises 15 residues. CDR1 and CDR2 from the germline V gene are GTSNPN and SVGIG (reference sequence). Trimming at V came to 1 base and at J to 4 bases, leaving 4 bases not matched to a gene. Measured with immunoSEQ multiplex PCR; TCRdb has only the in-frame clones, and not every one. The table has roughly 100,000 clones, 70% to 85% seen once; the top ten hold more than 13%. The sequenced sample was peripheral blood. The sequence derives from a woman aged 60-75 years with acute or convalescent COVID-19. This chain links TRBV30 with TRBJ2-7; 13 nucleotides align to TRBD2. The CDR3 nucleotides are TGTGCCTGGAGTGAAAAGACTAGCGGGAGGTACGAGCAGTACTTC. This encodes CAWSEKTSGRYEQYF.